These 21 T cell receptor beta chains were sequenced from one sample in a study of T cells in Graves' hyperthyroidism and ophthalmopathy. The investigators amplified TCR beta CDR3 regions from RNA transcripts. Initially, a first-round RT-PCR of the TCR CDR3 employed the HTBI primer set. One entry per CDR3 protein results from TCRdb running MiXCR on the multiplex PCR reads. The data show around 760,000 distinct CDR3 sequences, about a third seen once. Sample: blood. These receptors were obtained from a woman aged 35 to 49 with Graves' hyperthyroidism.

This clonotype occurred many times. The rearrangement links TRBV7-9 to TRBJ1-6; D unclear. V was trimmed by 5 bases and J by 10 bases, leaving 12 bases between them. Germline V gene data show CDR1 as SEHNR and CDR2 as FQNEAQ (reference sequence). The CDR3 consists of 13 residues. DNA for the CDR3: TGTGCCAGCAGCCCCATGGCCGACTCACCCCTCCACTTT. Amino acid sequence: CASSPMADSPLHF.

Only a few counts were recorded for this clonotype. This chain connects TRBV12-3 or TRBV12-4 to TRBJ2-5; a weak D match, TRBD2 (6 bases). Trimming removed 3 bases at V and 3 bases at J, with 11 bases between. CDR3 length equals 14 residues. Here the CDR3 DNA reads TGTGCCAGCAGTTTTGGTTGGGGGGAAGAGACCCAGTACTTC. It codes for CASSFGWGEETQYF.

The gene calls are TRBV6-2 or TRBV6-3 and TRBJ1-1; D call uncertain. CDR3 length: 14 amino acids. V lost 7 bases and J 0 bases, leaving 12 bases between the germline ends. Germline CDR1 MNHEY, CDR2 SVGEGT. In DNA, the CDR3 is TGTGCCAGCAAGTTTGGGCAACTGAACACTGAAGCTTTCTTT. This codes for CASKFGQLNTEAFF.

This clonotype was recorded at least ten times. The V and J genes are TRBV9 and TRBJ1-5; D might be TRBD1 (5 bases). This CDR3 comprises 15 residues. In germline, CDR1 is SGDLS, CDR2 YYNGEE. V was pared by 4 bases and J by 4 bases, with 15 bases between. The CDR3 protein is CASSPEGWGNQPQHF. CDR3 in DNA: TGTGCCAGCAGCCCCGAGGGTTGGGGGAATCAGCCCCAGCATTTT.

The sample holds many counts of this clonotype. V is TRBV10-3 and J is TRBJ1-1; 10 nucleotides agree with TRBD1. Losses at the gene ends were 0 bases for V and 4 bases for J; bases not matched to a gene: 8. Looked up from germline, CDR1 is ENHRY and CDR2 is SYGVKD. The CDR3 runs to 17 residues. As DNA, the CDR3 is TGTGCCATCAGTGAGTCCGGGACAGGGGAAGGGACCACTGAAGCTTTCTTT. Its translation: CAISESGTGEGTTEAFF.

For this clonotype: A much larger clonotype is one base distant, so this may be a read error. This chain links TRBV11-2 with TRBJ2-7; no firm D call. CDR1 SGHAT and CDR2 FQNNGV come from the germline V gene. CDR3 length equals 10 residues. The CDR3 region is CSSSFFEQYF. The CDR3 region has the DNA TGTTCCAGCAGTTTCTTCGAGCAGTACTTC.

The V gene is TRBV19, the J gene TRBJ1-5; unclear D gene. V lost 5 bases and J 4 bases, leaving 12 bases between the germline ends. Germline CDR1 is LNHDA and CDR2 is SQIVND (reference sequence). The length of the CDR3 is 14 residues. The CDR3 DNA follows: TGTGCCAGTAGTTCTGGAGGACCTAATCAGCCCCAGCATTTT. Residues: CASSSGGPNQPQHF.

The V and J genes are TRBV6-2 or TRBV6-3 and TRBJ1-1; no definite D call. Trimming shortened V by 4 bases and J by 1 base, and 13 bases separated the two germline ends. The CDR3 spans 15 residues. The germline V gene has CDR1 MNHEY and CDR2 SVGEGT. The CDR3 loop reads CASSSLGIENTEAFF. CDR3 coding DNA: TGTGCCAGCAGTTCCCTCGGGATAGAGAACACTGAAGCTTTCTTT.

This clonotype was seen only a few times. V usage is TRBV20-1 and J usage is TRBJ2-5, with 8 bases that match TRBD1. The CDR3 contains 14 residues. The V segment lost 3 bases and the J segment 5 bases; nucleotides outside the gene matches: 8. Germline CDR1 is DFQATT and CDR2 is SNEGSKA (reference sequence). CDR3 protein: CSARDTGQGETQYF. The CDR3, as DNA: TGCAGTGCTAGGGATACCGGACAGGGCGAGACCCAGTACTTC.

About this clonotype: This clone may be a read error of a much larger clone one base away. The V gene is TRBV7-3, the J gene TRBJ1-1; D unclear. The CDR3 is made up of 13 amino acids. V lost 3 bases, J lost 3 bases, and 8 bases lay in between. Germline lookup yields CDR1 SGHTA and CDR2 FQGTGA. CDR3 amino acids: CASSFGIDTEAFF. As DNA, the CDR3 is TGTGCCAGCAGCTTTGGGATCGACACTGAAGCTTTCTTT.

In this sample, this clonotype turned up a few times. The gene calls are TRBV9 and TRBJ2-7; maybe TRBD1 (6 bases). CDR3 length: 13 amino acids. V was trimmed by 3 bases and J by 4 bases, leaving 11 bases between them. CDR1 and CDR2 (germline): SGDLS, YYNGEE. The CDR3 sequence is CASSETDSYEQYF. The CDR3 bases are TGTGCCAGCAGCGAGACGGACAGTTACGAGCAGTACTTC. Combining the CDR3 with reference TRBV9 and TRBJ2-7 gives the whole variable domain DSGVTQTPKHLITATGQRVTLRCSPRSGDLSVYWYQQSLDQGLQFLIQYYNGEERAKGNILERFSAQQFPDLHSELNLSSLELGDSALYFCASSETDSYEQYFGPGTRLTVT.

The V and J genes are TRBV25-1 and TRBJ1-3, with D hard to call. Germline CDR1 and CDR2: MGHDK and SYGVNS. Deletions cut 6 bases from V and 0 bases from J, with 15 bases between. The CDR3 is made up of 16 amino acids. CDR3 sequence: CASSQEAGSSGNTIYF. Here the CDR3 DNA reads TGTGCCAGCAGCCAAGAAGCCGGAAGCTCTGGAAACACCATATATTTT.

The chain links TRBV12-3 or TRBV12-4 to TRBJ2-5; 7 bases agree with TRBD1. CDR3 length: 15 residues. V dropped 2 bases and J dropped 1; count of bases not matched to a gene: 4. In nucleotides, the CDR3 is TGTGCCAGCAGTTTATCACAGGGGTTCCAAGAGACCCAGTACTTC. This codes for CASSLSQGFQETQYF.

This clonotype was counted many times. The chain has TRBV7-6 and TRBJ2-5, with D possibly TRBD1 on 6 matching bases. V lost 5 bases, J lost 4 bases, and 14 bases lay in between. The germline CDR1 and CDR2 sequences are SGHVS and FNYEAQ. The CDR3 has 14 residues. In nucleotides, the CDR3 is TGTGCCAGCAGCCTAACGGGACAAGGAGAGACCCAGTACTTC. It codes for CASSLTGQGETQYF.

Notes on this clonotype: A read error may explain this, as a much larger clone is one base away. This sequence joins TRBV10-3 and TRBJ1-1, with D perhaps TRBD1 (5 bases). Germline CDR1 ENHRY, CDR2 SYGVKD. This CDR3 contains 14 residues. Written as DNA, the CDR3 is TGTGCCAGCAGTGAGGGGTTTCGGAACACTGAAGCTTTCTTT. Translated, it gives CASSEGFRNTEAFF.

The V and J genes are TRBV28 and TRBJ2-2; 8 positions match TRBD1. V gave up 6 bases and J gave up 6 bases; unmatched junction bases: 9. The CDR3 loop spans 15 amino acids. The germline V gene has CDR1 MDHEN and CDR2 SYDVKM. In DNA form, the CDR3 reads TGTGCCAGCAGACCGGGACAGGTTAGATCCGGGGAGCTGTTTTTT. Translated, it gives CASRPGQVRSGELFF.

In DNA, the CDR3 is TGTGCCAGCCGGGTGGGGGGCGGCCATGGCTACACCTTC. Protein: CASRVGGGHGYTF. The J gene is TRBJ1-2, the V gene TRBV6-5; perhaps TRBD1 as D (6 bases). The CDR3 consists of 13 residues. V shed 8 bases and J shed 6 bases, with 16 bases lying between them. Germline V gene lookup returns CDR1 MNHEY and CDR2 SVGAGI.

The CDR3 loop reads CASSPGQIYMNTEAFF. The CDR3 DNA follows: TGTGCCAGCAGCCCGGGACAGATCTACATGAACACTGAAGCTTTCTTT. The J gene is TRBJ1-1, the V gene TRBV5-5; 7 bases agree with TRBD1. The CDR3 totals 16 residues. Trimming cost V 4 bases and J 0 bases; bases outside gene matches: 9. Germline assignment: CDR1 SGHKS and CDR2 YYEKEE (reference sequence).

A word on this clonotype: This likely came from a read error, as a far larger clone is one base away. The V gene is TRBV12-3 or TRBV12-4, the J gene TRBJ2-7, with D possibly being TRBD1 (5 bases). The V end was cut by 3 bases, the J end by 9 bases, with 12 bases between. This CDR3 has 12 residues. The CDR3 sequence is CASSLGVGAQYF. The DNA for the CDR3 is TGTGCCAGCAGTTTGGGCGTTGGGGCGCAGTACTTC.

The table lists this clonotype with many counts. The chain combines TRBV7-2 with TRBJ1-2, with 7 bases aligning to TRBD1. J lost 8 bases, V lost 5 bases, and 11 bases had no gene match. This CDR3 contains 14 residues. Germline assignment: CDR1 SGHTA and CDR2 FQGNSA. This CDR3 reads CASSDGTVARGYTF. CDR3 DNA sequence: TGTGCCAGCAGCGACGGGACAGTGGCTCGGGGCTACACCTTC.

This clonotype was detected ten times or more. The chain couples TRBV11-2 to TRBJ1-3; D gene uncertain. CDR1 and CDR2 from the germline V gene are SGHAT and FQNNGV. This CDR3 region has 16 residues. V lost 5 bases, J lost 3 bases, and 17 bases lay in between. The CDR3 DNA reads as TGTGCCAGCAGCACGATAAGGAAATCTGGTGGAAACACCATATATTTT. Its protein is CASSTIRKSGGNTIYF.